This is a list of T cell receptor beta chains from one sample in a study of blood T cell repertoires in COVID-19. The table came from immunoSEQ multiplex PCR; TCRdb's copy has only in-frame clones and leaves some out. The sample has roughly 160,000 clones; about 88% are singletons. Sequencing was done on a sample of peripheral blood. The receptors shown here come from a man aged 60-69 years with acute or convalescent COVID-19. Each CDR3 is given with its conserved first and last residue. The D gene is left open where the match is weak. The size entry is marked missing in some rows and otherwise reads once, few, many or a size class.

j_call	v_call	d_call	clone_size	cdr3_aa	cdr3_nt
TRBJ2-3	TRBV18	TRBD2	-	CASSRLAADTQYF	TGTGCCAGCTCACGTCTAGCGGCAGATACGCAGTATTTT
TRBJ1-2	TRBV6-5	-	few	CASSLAAGYGYTF	TGTGCCAGCAGCCTCGCGGCGGGGTATGGCTACACCTTC
TRBJ2-2	TRBV6-4	TRBD1	-	CASSEGGGTGELFF	TGTGCCAGCAGTGAAGGGGGCGGCACCGGGGAGCTGTTTTTT
TRBJ2-6	TRBV5-1	-	once	CASSLYQGSGANVLTF	TGCGCCAGCAGCTTATACCAGGGTTCTGGGGCCAACGTCCTGACTTTC
TRBJ1-2	TRBV18	TRBD1	-	CASSPGQGYGYTF	TGTGCCAGCTCCCCGGGACAGGGCTATGGCTACACCTTC
TRBJ2-2	TRBV7-3	-	-	CASSLRGGGELFF	TGTGCCAGCAGCTTACGAGGGGGCGGGGAGCTGTTTTTT
TRBJ1-3	TRBV3-1/TRBV3-2	TRBD1	-	CASSRGTVGNTIYF	TGTGCCAGCAGCCGAGGGACAGTTGGAAACACCATATATTTT
TRBJ2-1	TRBV5-4	TRBD1	-	CASSFGGQGSYNEQFF	TGTGCCAGCAGCTTCGGGGGACAGGGGAGTTACAATGAGCAGTTCTTC
TRBJ1-2	TRBV4-1	-	-	CASSQDQRGTYGYTF	TGCGCCAGCAGCCAAGATCAAAGAGGAACCTATGGCTACACCTTC
TRBJ1-1	TRBV6-1	-	-	CASSDRLGAFF	TGTGCCAGCAGTGACCGACTAGGGGCTTTCTTT
TRBJ1-1	TRBV6-5	-	-	CASRPDLRGTEAFF	TGTGCCAGCAGGCCGGACTTACGGGGGACTGAAGCTTTCTTT
TRBJ2-3	TRBV29-1	-	-	CSVEGQTRGTDTQYF	TGCAGCGTTGAAGGCCAGACGAGGGGCACAGATACGCAGTATTTT
TRBJ1-2	TRBV6-5	-	-	CASSLSRTAYGYTF	TGTGCCAGCAGTCTCTCACGGACAGCCTATGGCTACACCTTC
TRBJ2-3	TRBV5-1	-	-	CASKDTGSTDTQYF	TGCGCCAGCAAGGACACAGGGTCCACAGATACGCAGTATTTT
TRBJ2-1	TRBV7-3	TRBD2	-	CASSLAGGNSYEQFF	TGTGCCAGCAGCTTAGCGGGAGGGAATTCTTATGAGCAGTTCTTC
TRBJ2-3	TRBV5-4	-	-	CASRGTPSTDTQYF	TGTGCCAGCCGCGGGACCCCGAGCACAGATACGCAGTATTTT
TRBJ2-3	TRBV11-2	-	-	CASSLAVRVIDTQYF	TGTGCCAGCAGCTTAGCGGTCAGGGTGATAGATACGCAGTATTTT
TRBJ2-6	TRBV11-3	TRBD1	-	CASSFNRGRAGANVLTF	TGTGCCAGCAGCTTCAACAGGGGGCGTGCTGGGGCCAACGTCCTGACTTTC
TRBJ1-1	TRBV2	TRBD1	-	CASTLDRGVGTEAFF	TGTGCCAGCACTTTGGACAGGGGCGTCGGCACTGAAGCTTTCTTT
TRBJ1-5	TRBV7-2	-	-	CASSDRTPGGGQPQHF	TGTGCCAGCAGCGACCGAACCCCGGGGGGAGGGCAGCCCCAGCATTTT
TRBJ1-2	TRBV5-1	-	-	CASSLTGRANYGYTF	TGCGCCAGCAGCTTAACAGGTAGAGCTAACTATGGCTACACCTTC
TRBJ1-1	TRBV6-5	TRBD1	-	CASRRTGRTEAFF	TGTGCCAGCAGACGGACAGGGCGCACTGAAGCTTTCTTT
TRBJ2-3	TRBV29-1	TRBD1	once	CSVERQGTDTQYF	TGCAGCGTTGAAAGACAGGGGACAGATACGCAGTATTTT
TRBJ1-1	TRBV30	TRBD1	-	CAWSRQGWGTEAFF	TGTGCCTGGAGCAGACAGGGATGGGGCACTGAAGCTTTCTTT
TRBJ2-1	TRBV5-1	TRBD2	-	CASSPGTSGRARYNEQFF	TGCGCCAGCAGCCCCGGGACTAGCGGGAGGGCACGCTACAATGAGCAGTTCTTC
TRBJ1-1	TRBV9	-	-	CASSGMADASTEAFF	TGTGCCAGCAGTGGAATGGCGGATGCTTCCACTGAAGCTTTCTTT
TRBJ2-7	TRBV5-1	-	-	CASSLQASYEQYF	TGCGCCAGCAGCTTACAGGCCTCCTACGAGCAGTACTTC
TRBJ2-4	TRBV18	TRBD1	-	CAGRDRGDIQYF	TGTGCCGGAAGGGACAGGGGTGACATTCAGTACTTC
TRBJ2-3	TRBV10-3	TRBD2	-	CAISTGLAGSTDTQYF	TGTGCCATCAGTACAGGACTAGCGGGCAGCACAGATACGCAGTATTTT
TRBJ2-5	TRBV7-9	TRBD2	-	CASSPGGRQETQYF	TGTGCCAGCAGCCCCGGGGGGAGGCAAGAGACCCAGTACTTC
TRBJ1-4	TRBV9	TRBD1	once	CASSVAGTANEKLFF	TGTGCCAGCAGCGTGGCCGGGACAGCGAATGAAAAACTGTTTTTT
TRBJ1-6	TRBV6-4	-	-	CASSEAQNSPLHF	TGTGCCAGCAGTGAGGCTCAGAATTCACCCCTCCACTTT
TRBJ1-3	TRBV19	-	-	CASSKQGANTIYF	TGTGCCAGTAGTAAACAAGGGGCGAACACCATATATTTT
TRBJ2-1	TRBV7-6	TRBD2	-	CASSHRLAGGTYNEQFF	TGTGCCAGCAGCCACAGACTAGCGGGGGGAACCTACAATGAGCAGTTCTTC
TRBJ1-5	TRBV4-2	-	-	CASSQSTSNQPQHF	TGTGCCAGCAGCCAGTCTACTAGCAATCAGCCCCAGCATTTT